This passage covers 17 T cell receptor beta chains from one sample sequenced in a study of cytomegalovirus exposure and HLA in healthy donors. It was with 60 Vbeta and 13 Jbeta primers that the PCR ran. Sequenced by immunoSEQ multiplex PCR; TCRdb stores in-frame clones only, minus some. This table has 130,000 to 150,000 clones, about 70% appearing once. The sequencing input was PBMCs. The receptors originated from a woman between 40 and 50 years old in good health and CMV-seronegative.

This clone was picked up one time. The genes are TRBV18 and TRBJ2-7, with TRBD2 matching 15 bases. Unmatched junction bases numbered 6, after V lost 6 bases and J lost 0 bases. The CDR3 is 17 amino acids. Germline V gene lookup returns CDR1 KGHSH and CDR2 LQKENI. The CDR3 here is CASSLGTSGRISYEQYF. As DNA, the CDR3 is TGTGCCAGCTCCCTCGGGACTAGCGGGAGGATCTCCTACGAGCAGTACTTC.

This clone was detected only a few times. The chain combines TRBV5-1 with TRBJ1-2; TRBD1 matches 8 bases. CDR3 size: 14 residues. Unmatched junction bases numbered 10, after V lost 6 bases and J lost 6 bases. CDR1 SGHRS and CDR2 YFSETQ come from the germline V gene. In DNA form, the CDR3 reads TGCGCCAGCAACTCCGGGACAGGAGGGGATGGCTACACCTTC. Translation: CASNSGTGGDGYTF.

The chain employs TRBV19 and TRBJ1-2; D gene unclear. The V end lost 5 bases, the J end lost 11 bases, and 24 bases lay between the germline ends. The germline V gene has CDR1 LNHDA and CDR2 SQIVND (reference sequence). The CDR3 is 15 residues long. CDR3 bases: TGTGCCAGTAGTCCGTCCCGGCGAGGGTTCAATAGGTACACCTTC. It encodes CASSPSRRGFNRYTF. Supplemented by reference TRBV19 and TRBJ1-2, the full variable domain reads DGGITQSPKYLFRKEGQNVTLSCEQNLNHDAMYWYRQDPGQGLRLIYYSQIVNDFQKGDIAEGYSVSREKKESFPLTVTSAQKNPTAFYLCASSPSRRGFNRYTFGSGTRLTVV.

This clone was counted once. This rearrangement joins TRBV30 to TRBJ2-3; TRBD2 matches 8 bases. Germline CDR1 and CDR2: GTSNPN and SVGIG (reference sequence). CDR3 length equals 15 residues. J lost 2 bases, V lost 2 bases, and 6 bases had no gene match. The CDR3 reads CAWSRGGRNTDTQYF. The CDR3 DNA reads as TGTGCCTGGAGTCGGGGGGGGCGAAACACAGATACGCAGTATTTT. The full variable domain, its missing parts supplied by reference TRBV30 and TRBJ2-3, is SQTIHQWPATLVQPVGSPLSLECTVEGTSNPNLYWYRQAAGRGLQLLFYSVGIGQISSEVPQNLSASRPQDRQFILSSKKLLLSDSGFYLCAWSRGGRNTDTQYFGPGTRLTVL.

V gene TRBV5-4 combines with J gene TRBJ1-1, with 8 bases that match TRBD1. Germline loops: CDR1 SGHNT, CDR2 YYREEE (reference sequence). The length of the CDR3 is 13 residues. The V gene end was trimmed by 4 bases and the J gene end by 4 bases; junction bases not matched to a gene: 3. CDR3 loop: CASSRTGGTEAFF. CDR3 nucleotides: TGTGCCAGCAGCCGTACAGGGGGCACTGAAGCTTTCTTT. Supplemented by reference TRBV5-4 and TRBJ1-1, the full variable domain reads ETGVTQSPTHLIKTRGQQVTLRCSSQSGHNTVSWYQQALGQGPQFIFQYYREEENGRGNFPPRFSGLQFPNYSSELNVNALELDDSALYLCASSRTGGTEAFFGQGTRLTVV.

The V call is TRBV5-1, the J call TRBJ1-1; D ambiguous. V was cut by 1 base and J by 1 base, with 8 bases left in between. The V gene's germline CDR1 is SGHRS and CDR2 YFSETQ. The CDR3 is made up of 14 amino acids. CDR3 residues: CASSLYGENTEAFF. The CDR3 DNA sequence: TGCGCCAGCAGCTTGTACGGAGAGAACACTGAAGCTTTCTTT.

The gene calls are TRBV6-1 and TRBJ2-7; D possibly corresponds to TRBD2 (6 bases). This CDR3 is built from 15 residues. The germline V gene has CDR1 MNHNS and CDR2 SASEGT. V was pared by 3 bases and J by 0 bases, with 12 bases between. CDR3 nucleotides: TGTGCCAGCAGTGAGGTTTCTAGCGCCTCCTACGAGCAGTACTTC. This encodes CASSEVSSASYEQYF.

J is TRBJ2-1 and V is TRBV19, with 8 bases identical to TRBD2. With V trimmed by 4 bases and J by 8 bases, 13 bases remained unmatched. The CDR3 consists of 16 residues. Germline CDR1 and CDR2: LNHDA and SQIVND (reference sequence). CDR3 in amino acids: CASSSLLGGGRDEQFF. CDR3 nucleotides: TGTGCCAGTAGTAGCCTCCTTGGCGGGGGGCGGGATGAGCAGTTCTTC.

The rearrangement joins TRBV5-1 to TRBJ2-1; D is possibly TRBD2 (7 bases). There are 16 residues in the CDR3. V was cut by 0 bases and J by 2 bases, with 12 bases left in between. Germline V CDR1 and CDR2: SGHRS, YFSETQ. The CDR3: CASSLALGGAYNEQFF. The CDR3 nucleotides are TGCGCCAGCAGCTTGGCCTTAGGGGGGGCCTACAATGAGCAGTTCTTC.

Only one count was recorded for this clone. The CDR3 bases are TGCAGCGTATTTCAGGCAGGGGGCGCCGGGGAGCTGTTTTTT. It yields the protein CSVFQAGGAGELFF. J is TRBJ2-2 and V is TRBV29-1, with 8 positions matching TRBD1. V gave up 6 bases and J gave up 6 bases; unmatched junction bases: 9. This CDR3 contains 14 residues. The germline V gene encodes CDR1 SQVTM and CDR2 ANQGSEA.

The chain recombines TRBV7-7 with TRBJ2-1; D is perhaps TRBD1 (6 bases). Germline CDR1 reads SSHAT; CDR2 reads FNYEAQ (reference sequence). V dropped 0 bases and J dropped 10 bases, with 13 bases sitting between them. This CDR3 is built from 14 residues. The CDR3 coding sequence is TGTGCCAGCAGCTTAGCGGGGGCGTGGGACGAGCAGTTCTTC. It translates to CASSLAGAWDEQFF.

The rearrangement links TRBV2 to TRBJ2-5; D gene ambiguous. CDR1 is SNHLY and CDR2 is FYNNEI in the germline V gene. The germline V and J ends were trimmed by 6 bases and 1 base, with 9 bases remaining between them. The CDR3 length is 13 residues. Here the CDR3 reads CASRWLIQETQYF. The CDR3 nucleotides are TGTGCCAGCAGATGGCTGATCCAAGAGACCCAGTACTTC. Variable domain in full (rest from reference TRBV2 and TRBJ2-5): EPEVTQTPSHQVTQMGQEVILRCVPISNHLYFYWYRQILGQKVEFLVSFYNNEISEKSEIFDDQFSVERPDGSNFTLKIRSTKLEDSAMYFCASRWLIQETQYFGPGTRLLVL.

CDR3 in amino acids: CASSNRVYTGELFF. For the CDR3, the DNA is TGTGCCAGTAGTAACAGGGTTTACACCGGGGAGCTGTTTTTT. The chain is built from TRBV19 and TRBJ2-2, with D tentatively TRBD1 (6 bases). Trimming shortened V by 4 bases and J by 3 bases, and 9 bases separated the two germline ends. The CDR3 has 14 amino acids. Looked up from germline, CDR1 is LNHDA and CDR2 is SQIVND (reference sequence).

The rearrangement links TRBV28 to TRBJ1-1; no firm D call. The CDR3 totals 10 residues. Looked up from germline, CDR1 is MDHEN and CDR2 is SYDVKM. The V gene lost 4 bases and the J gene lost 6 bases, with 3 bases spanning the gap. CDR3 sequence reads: CASSSSEAFF. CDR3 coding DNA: TGTGCCAGCAGTTCCTCTGAAGCTTTCTTT. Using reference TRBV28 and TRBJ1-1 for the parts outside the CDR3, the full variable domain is DVKVTQSSRYLVKRTGEKVFLECVQDMDHENMFWYRQDPGLGLRLIYFSYDVKMKEKGDIPEGYSVSREKKERFSLILESASTNQTSMYLCASSSSEAFFGQGTRLTVV.

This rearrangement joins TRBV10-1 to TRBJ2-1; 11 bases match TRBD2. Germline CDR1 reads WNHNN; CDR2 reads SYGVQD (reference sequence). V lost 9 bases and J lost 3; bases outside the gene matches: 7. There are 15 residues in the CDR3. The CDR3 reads CASQPGTSGYNEQFF. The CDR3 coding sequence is TGCGCCAGTCAGCCTGGGACTAGCGGCTACAATGAGCAGTTCTTC.

The CDR3 here is CASSLIVAGEETQYF. In DNA form, the CDR3 reads TGCGCCAGCAGCTTGATAGTAGCGGGGGAAGAGACCCAGTACTTC. The rearrangement uses TRBV5-1 and TRBJ2-5, with 9 bases matching TRBD2. Trimming cost V 1 base and J 3 bases; bases outside gene matches: 4. This CDR3 has 15 amino acids. Germline V gives CDR1 SGHRS, CDR2 YFSETQ.

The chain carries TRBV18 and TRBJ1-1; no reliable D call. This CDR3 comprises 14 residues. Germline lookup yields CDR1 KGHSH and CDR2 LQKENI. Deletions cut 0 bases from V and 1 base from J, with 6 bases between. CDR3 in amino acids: CASSPPSSNTEAFF. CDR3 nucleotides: TGTGCCAGCTCACCACCTTCATCGAACACTGAAGCTTTCTTT. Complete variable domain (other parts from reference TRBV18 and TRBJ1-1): NAGVMQNPRHLVRRRGQEARLRCSPMKGHSHVYWYRQLPEEGLKFMVYLQKENIIDESGMPKERFSAEFPKEGPSILRIQQVVRGDSAAYFCASSPPSSNTEAFFGQGTRLTVV.